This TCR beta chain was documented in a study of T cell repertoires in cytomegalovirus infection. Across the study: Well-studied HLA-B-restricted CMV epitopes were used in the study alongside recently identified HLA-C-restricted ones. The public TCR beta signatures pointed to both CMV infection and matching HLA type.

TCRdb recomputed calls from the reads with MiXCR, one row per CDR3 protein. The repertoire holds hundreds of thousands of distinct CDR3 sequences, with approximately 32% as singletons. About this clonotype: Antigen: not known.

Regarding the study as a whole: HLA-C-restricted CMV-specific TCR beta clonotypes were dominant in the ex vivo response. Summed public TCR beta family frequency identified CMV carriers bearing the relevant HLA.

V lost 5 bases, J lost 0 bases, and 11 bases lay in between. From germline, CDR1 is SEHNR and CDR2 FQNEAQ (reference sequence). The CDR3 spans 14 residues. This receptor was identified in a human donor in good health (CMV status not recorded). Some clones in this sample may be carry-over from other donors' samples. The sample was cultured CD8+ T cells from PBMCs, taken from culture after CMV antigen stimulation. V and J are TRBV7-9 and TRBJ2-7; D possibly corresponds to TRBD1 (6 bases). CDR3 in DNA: TGTGCCAGCAGCCACCTGGACAGCTCCTACGAGCAGTACGTC. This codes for CASSHLDSSYEQYV.